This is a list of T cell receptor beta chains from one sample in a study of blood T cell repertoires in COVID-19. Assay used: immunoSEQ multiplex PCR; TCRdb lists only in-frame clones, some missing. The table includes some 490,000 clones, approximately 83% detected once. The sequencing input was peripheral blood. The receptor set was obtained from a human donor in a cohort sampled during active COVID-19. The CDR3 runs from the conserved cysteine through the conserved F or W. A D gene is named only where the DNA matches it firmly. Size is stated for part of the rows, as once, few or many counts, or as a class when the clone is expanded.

CASSLRASGDNNEQFF,TGTGCCAGCAGCTTACGGGCTAGCGGGGATAACAATGAGCAGTTCTTC,16,TRBV11-2,.,TRBJ2-1,TRBD2
CAISENGANYGYTF,TGTGCCATCAGTGAGAACGGGGCTAACTATGGCTACACCTTC,14,TRBV10-3,.,TRBJ1-2,.
CASSSTGGNTEAFF,TGTGCCAGCAGTTCGACAGGGGGGAACACTGAAGCTTTCTTT,14,TRBV27,.,TRBJ1-1,TRBD1
CASSLVSLQRADTQYF,TGTGCCAGCAGCTTAGTGTCACTCCAGAGGGCAGATACGCAGTATTTT,16,TRBV5-4,.,TRBJ2-3,.
CASKSQGASANYEQYF,TGTGCCAGTAAATCCCAGGGGGCCAGCGCGAACTACGAGCAGTACTTC,16,TRBV19,.,TRBJ2-7,TRBD1
CASRIGGTGANVLTF,TGTGCCAGCAGGATAGGGGGAACTGGGGCCAACGTCCTGACTTTC,15,TRBV6-5,.,TRBJ2-6,.
CASSLARQGGYTF,TGTGCCAGCAGCTTAGCGAGACAGGGTGGCTACACCTTC,13,TRBV7-2,.,TRBJ1-2,TRBD1
CATALDSAEAFF,TGTGCCACAGCCCTTGATAGCGCTGAAGCTTTCTTT,12,TRBV7-2,once,TRBJ1-1,.
CASSLGQGALEKLFF,TGTGCCAGCAGTTTGGGACAGGGGGCATTGGAAAAACTGTTTTTT,15,TRBV2,.,TRBJ1-4,TRBD1
CASSLPGQGLGEQFF,TGTGCCAGCAGCCTCCCGGGACAGGGTTTAGGGGAGCAGTTCTTC,15,TRBV7-2,.,TRBJ2-1,TRBD1
CASSLVAKGVNEQFF,TGTGCCAGCAGCTTGGTAGCAAAAGGGGTCAATGAGCAGTTCTTC,15,TRBV5-8,once,TRBJ2-1,.
CASSIAGRGHGELFF,TGTGCCAGTAGTATTGCCGGCAGGGGGCACGGGGAGCTGTTTTTT,15,TRBV19,.,TRBJ2-2,TRBD1
CASSVDEGGGGYTF,TGTGCCAGCAGCGTAGACGAGGGCGGGGGTGGCTACACCTTC,14,TRBV9,once,TRBJ1-2,.
CASSFGLAGVNEQFF,TGTGCCAGCAGTTTTGGACTAGCGGGTGTCAATGAGCAGTTCTTC,15,TRBV6-6,.,TRBJ2-1,TRBD2
CASSQDGGYTF,TGCGCCAGCAGCCAAGATGGCGGCTACACCTTC,11,TRBV4-1,.,TRBJ1-2,.
CATESPGVAEAFF,TGTGCCACCGAATCCCCGGGGGTGGCTGAAGCTTTCTTT,13,TRBV6-5,.,TRBJ1-1,.
CAWSVGGEQFF,TGTGCCTGGAGTGTCGGGGGTGAGCAGTTCTTC,11,TRBV30,.,TRBJ2-1,.
CASSSSGAGVYGAAKNIQYF,TGTGCCAGCAGCTCCTCCGGGGCGGGAGTTTATGGGGCAGCCAAAAACATTCAGTACTTC,20,TRBV11-3,.,TRBJ2-4,TRBD2
CASSYSFREGNRNEQFF,TGTGCCAGCAGTTACTCCTTTCGGGAGGGGAACCGCAATGAGCAGTTCTTC,17,TRBV6-2/TRBV6-3,.,TRBJ2-1,TRBD2
CASRQEGDTEAFF,TGTGCCAGCAGACAGGAAGGTGACACTGAAGCTTTCTTT,13,TRBV6-5,.,TRBJ1-1,.
CASTSGSYNEQFF,TGTGCCAGTACCTCGGGCTCCTACAATGAGCAGTTCTTC,13,TRBV19,.,TRBJ2-1,.
CASSPFGGHNQPQHF,TGTGCCAGCAGCCCCTTCGGGGGTCACAATCAGCCCCAGCATTTT,15,TRBV3-1/TRBV3-2,.,TRBJ1-5,.
CASSLEAGAYEQYF,TGCGCCAGCAGCTTGGAGGCGGGGGCCTACGAGCAGTACTTC,14,TRBV5-1,.,TRBJ2-7,TRBD2
CAWSPKGTDQETQYF,TGTGCCTGGAGCCCGAAAGGGACAGACCAAGAGACCCAGTACTTC,15,TRBV30,.,TRBJ2-5,TRBD1
CASSLPGGLSYGYTF,TGTGCCAGCAGTTTGCCCGGGGGGCTGAGCTATGGCTACACCTTC,15,TRBV28,.,TRBJ1-2,.
CASGNSQGRGTEAFF,TGTGCTAGTGGAAATTCACAGGGACGGGGTACTGAAGCTTTCTTT,15,TRBV12-5,once,TRBJ1-1,.
CASSRRTSGTYNEQFF,TGTGCCAGCAGCCGCCGGACTAGCGGTACCTACAATGAGCAGTTCTTC,16,TRBV27,few,TRBJ2-1,TRBD2
CASSLGGHPSYEQYF,TGTGCCAGCAGCTTAGGGGGACACCCGTCCTACGAGCAGTACTTC,15,TRBV7-9,.,TRBJ2-7,.
CASRPGGGGAYEQYF,TGTGCCAGCAGACCCGGTGGGGGAGGGGCCTACGAGCAGTACTTC,15,TRBV28,.,TRBJ2-7,TRBD2